Here is one T cell receptor (beta chain) with its context. Its antigen specificity is not known. Per-base qualities were not stored, and no clone one base away is much larger. The sample is drawn from a study of control samples from healthy donors and cancer patients (dated by TCRdb to 2018 to 2021). The library was built by means of the immunoSEQ multiplex PCR assay. TCRdb obtained this table from immuneACCESS and retained in-frame rearrangements with V and J assigned. These tables miss some clones; where compared with another copy, unresolved V genes account for less than half of the shortfall, and the remainder is unexplained. The sample table lists more than 150,000 clones, approximately 92% of them with a count of one. The ten largest clones represent about 1.6% of the sample. Germline trimming: 4 bases from V, 6 bases from J; junction bases outside gene matches: 5. CDR1 KGHDR and CDR2 SFDVKD are derived from the germline V gene. The CDR3, from cysteine to phenylalanine, totals 16 residues. The retained sequence is limited to the CDR3, 48 bases, with the frame set at the first base.

This chain is built from TRBV24-1 and TRBJ2-3; the junction holds 14 bases that match TRBD2. The TCR originated in a young man in good health. The sample consisted of blood. The encoded CDR3 is CATSESTSGGVDTQYF. The DNA reads as follows: TGTGCCACCAGTGAGTCGACTAGCGGGGGGGTCGATACGCAGTATTTT.